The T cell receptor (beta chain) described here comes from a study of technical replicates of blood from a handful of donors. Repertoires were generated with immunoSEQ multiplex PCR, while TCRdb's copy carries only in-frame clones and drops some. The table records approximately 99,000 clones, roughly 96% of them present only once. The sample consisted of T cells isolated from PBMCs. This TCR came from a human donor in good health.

The CDR3 is CASSSYSTASGANVLTF. CDR3 coding DNA: TGTGCCAGCAGCTCCTACTCGACAGCCTCTGGGGCCAACGTCCTGACTTTC. V usage is TRBV5-6 and J usage is TRBJ2-6, with a weak D call TRBD1 (5 bases). The CDR3 totals 17 residues. V lost 3 bases, J lost 0 bases, and 13 bases lay in between. From germline, CDR1 is SGHDT and CDR2 YYEEEE.